Many counts were recorded for the clone carrying this T cell receptor (beta chain). V was clipped by 3 bases and J by 6 bases, with 8 bases between them. Germline V gives CDR1 MNHNS, CDR2 SASEGT. The CDR3 consists of 13 residues. This sample stems from a study of metastatic and nonmetastatic thyroid tumors. TCRdb re-called the PCR reads through MiXCR. There are 50,000 or so clones in the sample; approximately 20% occur only once, and approximately 3.8% lies in the top ten. The entire patient cohort was treatment-naive prior to thyroid surgery. The sequenced material came from blood. This TCR came from a male donor with papillary thyroid cancer or a benign thyroid nodule (not recorded which). Some clones in this sample may be carry-over from other donors' samples. The chain uses TRBV6-1 and TRBJ2-2; D gene ambiguous. The CDR3 spells CASSDGDSGELFF. In DNA form, the CDR3 reads TGTGCCAGCAGTGATGGGGATTCCGGGGAGCTGTTTTTT.